The 30 T cell receptor beta chains below all came from one sample that was sequenced in a study of T cell responses to AZD1222 COVID-19 vaccine. TCRdb's copy holds only in-frame clones and misses some; the assay was immunoSEQ multiplex PCR. The sample holds some 84,000 clones, 75% to 90% seen once. The source was peripheral blood, collected on day 0 of AZD1222 vaccination. The receptors originated from an adult in good health.

This rearrangement joins TRBV10-3 to TRBJ1-3; D gene uncertain. The CDR3 runs to 15 residues. Trimming shortened V by 7 bases and J by 0 bases, and 13 bases separated the two germline ends. Germline assignment: CDR1 ENHRY and CDR2 SYGVKD. Here the CDR3 reads CAINIQTSSGNTIYF. As DNA, the CDR3 is TGTGCCATCAATATACAGACCTCCTCTGGAAACACCATATATTTT.

The chain links TRBV11-2 to TRBJ1-2; D not certain. Germline V lookup: CDR1 SGHAT, CDR2 FQNNGV. Trimming took 1 base from V and 8 from J, leaving 17 bases between them. CDR3 length: 15 amino acids. The CDR3 DNA follows: TGTGCCAGCAGCTTAGCAAGGGCCCATCTTTCAGGCTACACCTTC. It yields the protein CASSLARAHLSGYTF.

The V and J genes are TRBV3-1 (or the pseudogene TRBV3-2) and TRBJ2-3; 12 nucleotides align to TRBD1. The CDR3 has 16 residues. Germline V gene lookup returns CDR1 LGHDT and CDR2 YNNKEL (reference sequence). V trimming: 5 bases; J trimming: 3 bases; junction bases outside the gene matches: 6. The DNA of the CDR3 is TGTGCCAGCAGCTCCCGGGACAGGGGGCTTACAGATACGCAGTATTTT. Translation: CASSSRDRGLTDTQYF.

This clone has a handful of counts. The chain combines TRBV3-1 (or the pseudogene TRBV3-2) with TRBJ2-1, with D unresolved. The CDR3 totals 13 residues. The germline V gene encodes CDR1 LGHDT and CDR2 YNNKEL (reference sequence). V lost 10 bases and J lost 6, with 16 bases in between. CDR3 residues: CAISVGMGNEQFF. As DNA, the CDR3 is TGTGCCATTTCCGTTGGGATGGGCAATGAGCAGTTCTTC.

The J gene is TRBJ1-6, the V gene TRBV28; perhaps TRBD1 as D (5 bases). CDR3 length equals 14 residues. Deletions cut 5 bases from V and 6 bases from J, with 11 bases between. In germline, CDR1 is MDHEN, CDR2 SYDVKM. The CDR3 DNA reads TGTGCCAGCAGTCTCGGACATTCTAATTCACCCCTCCACTTT. Encoded protein: CASSLGHSNSPLHF.

The chain joins TRBV9 to TRBJ2-1, with 10 positions matching TRBD2. This CDR3 spans 18 amino acids. V gave up 0 bases and J gave up 4 bases; unmatched junction bases: 10. CDR1 is SGDLS and CDR2 is YYNGEE in the germline V gene. CDR3 loop: CASSVARGAGGVYNEQFF. The DNA of the CDR3 is TGTGCCAGCAGCGTAGCTCGGGGAGCGGGAGGGGTTTACAATGAGCAGTTCTTC.

The V call is TRBV3-1 (or the pseudogene TRBV3-2), the J call TRBJ1-1; a possible D gene is TRBD1 (5 bases). The germline CDR1 and CDR2 sequences are LGHDT and YNNKEL (reference sequence). This CDR3 has 16 residues. V was cut by 3 bases and J by 5 bases, with 19 bases left in between. The CDR3 DNA is TGTGCCAGCAGCCATGACACAGGTTTGATGGGAACTGAAGCTTTCTTT. It specifies CASSHDTGLMGTEAFF.

V usage is TRBV3-1 (or the pseudogene TRBV3-2) and J usage is TRBJ1-2, with D perhaps matching TRBD1 (5 bases). The CDR3 is 14 residues long. Trimming stripped 4 bases from V and 11 bases from J, with 20 bases between. CDR1 is LGHDT and CDR2 is YNNKEL in the germline V gene (reference sequence). CDR3 sequence: CASSPTGTALRYTF. CDR3 coding DNA: TGTGCCAGCAGCCCTACCGGGACCGCCCTCAGGTACACCTTC.

This clone has just a few counts. The chain recombines TRBV28 with TRBJ1-2, with 7 bases lining up with TRBD1. Germline V gene lookup returns CDR1 MDHEN and CDR2 SYDVKM. V lost 1 base and J lost 8; bases outside the gene matches: 7. The CDR3 is made up of 14 amino acids. Written as DNA, the CDR3 is TGTGCCAGCAGTTTATCACAGGGGATGGTCGGCTACACCTTC. Translated: CASSLSQGMVGYTF.

The rearrangement links TRBV6-1 to TRBJ1-2; the D is unclear. The CDR3 spans 16 residues. V was clipped by 2 bases and J by 2 bases, with 15 bases between them. Per germline, CDR1 MNHNS and CDR2 SASEGT. CDR3 sequence reads: CASSETPFPGNYGYTF. CDR3 in DNA: TGTGCCAGCAGTGAAACCCCGTTCCCAGGAAACTATGGCTACACCTTC.

This chain links TRBV28 with TRBJ2-7; no clear D gene. Between the trimmed V and J ends, which lost 3 bases and 9 bases, there was a span of 12 bases. The CDR3 length is 12 residues. Germline lookup yields CDR1 MDHEN and CDR2 SYDVKM. The DNA of the CDR3 is TGTGCCAGCAGTTTGAGGCCTCATGGGCAGTACTTC. Protein sequence: CASSLRPHGQYF.

This chain uses TRBV6-1 with TRBJ1-6; no firm D call. This CDR3 is built from 16 residues. The germline gives CDR1 MNHNS, CDR2 SASEGT. V lost 2 bases, J lost 5 bases, and 13 bases lay in between. CDR3: CASSERVVRDNSPLHF. The DNA for the CDR3 is TGTGCCAGCAGTGAAAGGGTAGTAAGAGATAATTCACCCCTCCACTTT.

This chain joins TRBV28 and TRBJ1-5; D not certain. The CDR3 has 15 residues. V was pared by 7 bases and J by 0 bases, with 13 bases between. CDR1 and CDR2 from the germline V gene are MDHEN and SYDVKM. This CDR3 reads CASNGLSYSNQPQHF. Written as DNA, the CDR3 is TGTGCCAGCAACGGGCTCTCATATAGCAATCAGCCCCAGCATTTT.

The V and J genes are TRBV5-1 and TRBJ1-1; 8 bases map to TRBD1. V gave up 1 base and J gave up 1 base; unmatched junction bases: 3. Germline V CDR1 and CDR2: SGHRS, YFSETQ. This CDR3 is 15 amino acids long. DNA of the CDR3: TGCGCCAGCAGCTTGTTTGGGACAGGGAACACTGAAGCTTTCTTT. This gives the protein CASSLFGTGNTEAFF.

The V call is TRBV20-1, the J call TRBJ1-2; 7 bases map to TRBD1. Germline V gives CDR1 DFQATT, CDR2 SNEGSKA (reference sequence). The CDR3 is 11 amino acids. Trimming removed 6 bases from V and 6 bases from J; junction bases left unmatched: 4. The CDR3 DNA reads TGCAGTGCACGAGGGGGCAATGGCTACACCTTC. Translating it yields CSARGGNGYTF.

The gene calls are TRBV28 and TRBJ2-7, with 8 bases matching TRBD2. This CDR3 spans 15 amino acids. Germline V CDR1 and CDR2: MDHEN, SYDVKM. J was trimmed by 7 bases and V by 6 bases; bases with no gene match: 14. The CDR3 DNA sequence: TGTGCCAGCAGACCCGGCGGGGGGCGCGGGGAGGAGCAGTACTTC. This gives the protein CASRPGGGRGEEQYF.

The V and J genes are TRBV5-1 and TRBJ2-6; no definite D call. Trimming took off 0 bases at V and 0 bases at J, with 4 bases between the two ends. Germline values: CDR1 SGHRS, CDR2 YFSETQ. The CDR3 loop spans 15 amino acids. CDR3 amino acids: CASSLDVSGANVLTF. The DNA of the CDR3 is TGCGCCAGCAGCTTGGATGTCTCTGGGGCCAACGTCCTGACTTTC.

The chain couples TRBV6-5 to TRBJ2-7; D perhaps matches TRBD1 (5 bases). Per the germline V gene, CDR1 is MNHEY and CDR2 is SVGAGI. The CDR3 is made up of 12 amino acids. Trimming took 6 bases from V and 2 from J, leaving 8 bases between them. CDR3 sequence: CASSRVPYEQYF. DNA for the CDR3: TGTGCCAGCAGCAGGGTTCCCTACGAGCAGTACTTC.

The chain recombines TRBV19 with TRBJ2-4; 7 positions match TRBD1. Germline lookup yields CDR1 LNHDA and CDR2 SQIVND (reference sequence). V was pared by 4 bases and J by 11 bases, with 8 bases of the junction left unmatched. The CDR3 has 13 residues. The CDR3 sequence is CASSTTGTVVQYF. CDR3 in DNA: TGTGCCAGTAGTACTACTGGGACAGTTGTTCAGTACTTC.

The chain joins TRBV19 to TRBJ1-2; D gene uncertain. Trimming shortened V by 2 bases and J by 4 bases, and 14 bases separated the two germline ends. Germline V lookup: CDR1 LNHDA, CDR2 SQIVND (reference sequence). The length of the CDR3 is 15 residues. CDR3 coding DNA: TGTGCCAGTAGTATACAAAGTCAGAGGGTCTATGGCTACACCTTC. Translated: CASSIQSQRVYGYTF.

The CDR3 nucleotides read TGCGCCAGCAGCCGGGACGGTGGAAACACCATATATTTT. Translation gives CASSRDGGNTIYF. The V and J genes are TRBV5-1 and TRBJ1-3; tentative D call: TRBD1 (5 bases). The length of the CDR3 is 13 residues. V was pared by 4 bases and J by 3 bases, with 8 bases between. CDR1 is SGHRS and CDR2 is YFSETQ in the germline V gene.

This clone was picked up a small number of times. The chain uses TRBV5-5 and TRBJ1-1, with D possibly TRBD1 on 6 matching bases. The germline V gene has CDR1 SGHKS and CDR2 YYEKEE (reference sequence). This CDR3 has 13 residues. The germline V and J ends were trimmed by 0 bases and 5 bases, with 8 bases remaining between them. CDR3 coding DNA: TGTGCCAGCAGCTTGGGAGGGGGGACTGAAGCTTTCTTT. Encoded protein: CASSLGGGTEAFF.

The chain has TRBV28 and TRBJ1-4; TRBD1 matches at 7 bases. Germline V gene lookup returns CDR1 MDHEN and CDR2 SYDVKM. There are 15 residues in the CDR3. With 3 bases clipped from V and 4 bases from J, the junction kept 5 bases outside the gene matches. For the CDR3, the DNA is TGTGCCAGCAGTTTCTCGGGACAGCTTAATGAAAAACTGTTTTTT. Translating it yields CASSFSGQLNEKLFF.

A single count supports this clone. This chain connects TRBV2 to TRBJ1-1; possibly TRBD1 for D (6 bases). The germline V gene has CDR1 SNHLY and CDR2 FYNNEI. Trimming shortened V by 8 bases and J by 1 base, and 23 bases separated the two germline ends. CDR3 size: 17 residues. Here the CDR3 DNA reads TGTGCCAGCTGGGGACCCCAGGGGACCCCCGAGAACACTGAAGCTTTCTTT. Its protein product is CASWGPQGTPENTEAFF.

The chain combines TRBV29-1 with TRBJ1-1; 9 nucleotides match TRBD1. With 1 base clipped from V and 0 bases from J, the junction kept 6 bases outside the gene matches. CDR3 length equals 16 residues. Germline V gene lookup returns CDR1 SQVTM and CDR2 ANQGSEA. CDR3: CSVEVTGGRMNTEAFF. The CDR3 nucleotides read TGCAGCGTTGAAGTGACAGGGGGTAGGATGAACACTGAAGCTTTCTTT.

The chain uses TRBV27 and TRBJ2-1, with 9 bases matching TRBD2. Germline assignment: CDR1 MNHEY and CDR2 SMNVEV (reference sequence). The CDR3 has 20 residues. Trimming removed 5 bases from V and 1 base from J; junction bases left unmatched: 18. The CDR3 reads CASSLAPKIAGAGSYNEQFF. The CDR3 bases are TGTGCCAGCAGTCTGGCCCCCAAAATAGCGGGAGCGGGGTCCTACAATGAGCAGTTCTTC.

This chain joins TRBV29-1 and TRBJ1-5; D call uncertain. The CDR3 runs 14 residues. V was clipped by 4 bases and J by 1 base, with 11 bases between them. The germline CDR1 and CDR2 sequences are SQVTM and ANQGSEA. CDR3 amino acids: CSVAVQGSNQPQHF. The CDR3 region has the DNA TGCAGCGTTGCGGTCCAAGGGAGCAATCAGCCCCAGCATTTT.

This clone has just one count. The chain links TRBV6-5 to TRBJ2-1, with 9 bases lining up with TRBD2. The CDR3 is 12 amino acids. Germline values: CDR1 MNHEY, CDR2 SVGAGI. After removal of 5 bases from V and 10 bases from J, the junction contained 3 bases not matched to a gene. This CDR3 reads CASSRTSVEQFF. CDR3 coding DNA: TGTGCCAGCAGTCGGACTAGCGTCGAGCAGTTCTTC.

The chain is built from TRBV19 and TRBJ1-2; 7 bases are a match to TRBD1. There are 13 residues in the CDR3. CDR1 and CDR2 from the germline V gene are LNHDA and SQIVND (reference sequence). After removal of 5 bases from V and 7 bases from J, the junction contained 7 bases not matched to a gene. CDR3 bases: TGTGCCAGTAGTCTTACAGGGGTAGGTGGCTACACCTTC. It yields the protein CASSLTGVGGYTF.

The chain carries TRBV7-9 and TRBJ1-6; 10 nucleotides match TRBD1. Unmatched junction bases numbered 5, after V lost 5 bases and J lost 4 bases. Per germline, CDR1 SEHNR and CDR2 FQNEAQ (reference sequence). The length of the CDR3 is 16 residues. The CDR3 DNA reads TGTGCCAGCAGCCCGGGACAGGGGACTTATAATTCACCCCTCCACTTT. Translated, it gives CASSPGQGTYNSPLHF. Drawing the rest from reference TRBV7-9 and TRBJ1-6, the complete variable domain is DTGVSQNPRHKITKRGQNVTFRCDPISEHNRLYWYRQTLGQGPEFLTYFQNEAQLEKSRLLSDRFSAERPKGSFSTLEIQRTEQGDSAMYLCASSPGQGTYNSPLHFGNGTRLTVT.